The next 19 T cell receptor beta chains were all read from a single sample in a study of blood T cell repertoires in COVID-19. TCRdb's table, derived via immunoSEQ multiplex PCR, lists solely in-frame clones and lacks some. The data show over 150,000 clones, 70% to 90% seen once. What was sequenced was peripheral blood. Receptors originate from a man between 35 and 55 years old with acute or convalescent COVID-19.

CDR3: CASSYSPRVSYEQYF. Written as DNA, the CDR3 is TGTGCCAGCAGTTACTCCCCCCGGGTCTCCTACGAGCAGTACTTC. The J gene is TRBJ2-7, the V gene TRBV6-2 or TRBV6-3; D is unclear. Deletions cut 0 bases from V and 0 bases from J, with 9 bases between. The CDR3 sequence is 15 residues long. Germline V gene lookup returns CDR1 MNHEY and CDR2 SVGEGT.

This clone was observed a handful of times. This chain uses TRBV25-1 with TRBJ1-2, with D perhaps matching TRBD1 (6 bases). V was shortened by 3 bases and J by 8 bases, with 10 bases between the two germline ends. The CDR3 is made up of 12 amino acids. In germline, CDR1 is MGHDK, CDR2 SYGVNS. The CDR3 region is CASSDQGKGYTF. The CDR3 nucleotides read TGTGCCAGCAGTGACCAGGGGAAGGGCTACACCTTC.

The chain carries TRBV4-3 and TRBJ1-6, with D possibly TRBD1 on 6 matching bases. Germline CDR1 reads LGHNA; CDR2 reads YSLEER. The CDR3 is 17 residues long. With 0 bases removed from V and 2 bases from J, the gap between germline ends came to 11 bases. The CDR3 loop reads CASSQDRGATYNSPLHF. DNA of the CDR3: TGCGCCAGCAGCCAAGACCGGGGGGCCACCTATAATTCACCCCTCCACTTT.

The V and J genes are TRBV7-3 and TRBJ2-7, with 9 bases aligning to TRBD1. V shed 3 bases, J shed 5 bases, and the junction held 2 bases outside the gene matches. Germline assignment: CDR1 SGHTA and CDR2 FQGTGA. This CDR3 comprises 13 residues. The DNA of the CDR3 is TGTGCCAGCAGCTTGGGACAGGGTGACGAGCAGTACTTC. It translates to CASSLGQGDEQYF.

J is TRBJ2-1 and V is TRBV5-1, with TRBD2 identical over 10 bases. Trimming took 0 bases from V and 4 from J; bases not matched to a gene: 4. The CDR3 consists of 16 residues. Germline V gene data show CDR1 as SGHRS and CDR2 as YFSETQ. CDR3 sequence reads: CASSLAAGGFYNEQFF. The CDR3, as DNA: TGCGCCAGCAGCTTGGCAGCGGGGGGGTTTTACAATGAGCAGTTCTTC.

The gene calls are TRBV6-5 and TRBJ1-5, with 7 bases that match TRBD1. Germline V gives CDR1 MNHEY, CDR2 SVGAGI. V dropped 6 bases and J dropped 6; count of bases not matched to a gene: 8. The CDR3 consists of 14 residues. The DNA of the CDR3 is TGTGCCAGCAGCCCAGGGGGTGTTGTTCAGCCCCAGCATTTT. Translating gives CASSPGGVVQPQHF.

The V gene is TRBV28, the J gene TRBJ1-5; D possibly corresponds to TRBD1 (6 bases). The ends were cut back, 3 bases at V and 4 bases at J, with 16 bases in the middle. The CDR3 runs 16 residues. Germline lookup yields CDR1 MDHEN and CDR2 SYDVKM. The CDR3 DNA sequence: TGTGCCAGCAGTTTTTGGGACAAAGTTTCGAATCAGCCCCAGCATTTT. Amino acid sequence: CASSFWDKVSNQPQHF.

This clone was observed a few times. J is TRBJ1-2 and V is TRBV5-6; perhaps TRBD1 as D (5 bases). Per the germline V gene, CDR1 is SGHDT and CDR2 is YYEEEE. The V end lost 2 bases, the J end lost 5 bases, and 13 bases lay between the germline ends. This CDR3 spans 14 amino acids. CDR3 sequence: CASSLGRDTYGYTF. Here the CDR3 DNA reads TGTGCCAGCAGCTTAGGCAGGGATACGTATGGCTACACCTTC.

The chain links TRBV2 to TRBJ1-5; D is possibly TRBD1 (5 bases). Germline V CDR1 and CDR2: SNHLY, FYNNEI. The CDR3 totals 14 residues. V lost 7 bases to trimming and J lost 5 bases, with 15 bases between them. This CDR3 reads CASNVAGGDQPQHF. The CDR3 DNA reads TGTGCCAGCAACGTGGCGGGGGGGGATCAGCCCCAGCATTTT. Full variable domain (missing parts from reference TRBV2 and TRBJ1-5): EPEVTQTPSHQVTQMGQEVILRCVPISNHLYFYWYRQILGQKVEFLVSFYNNEISEKSEIFDDQFSVERPDGSNFTLKIRSTKLEDSAMYFCASNVAGGDQPQHFGDGTRLSIL.

This clone has more than one count but fewer than ten. This chain links TRBV2 with TRBJ2-7, with D maybe TRBD1 (5 bases). In germline, CDR1 is SNHLY, CDR2 FYNNEI. The CDR3 contains 11 residues. CDR3 in DNA: TGTGGGAGTAGGGGTAACTACGAGCAGTACTTC. This sequence encodes CGSRGNYEQYF.

In regard to this clone: The same CDR3 can be traced to other DNA sequences in this sample. The rearrangement joins TRBV6-5 to TRBJ2-2, with a tentative D call TRBD2 (6 bases). There are 14 residues in the CDR3. Trimming shortened V by 6 bases and J by 0 bases, and 8 bases separated the two germline ends. CDR1 and CDR2 from the germline V gene are MNHEY and SVGAGI. The CDR3 DNA reads as TGTGCCAGCAGGGGGGGTGCGAACACCGGGGAGCTGTTTTTT. It encodes CASRGGANTGELFF.

V gene TRBV27 combines with J gene TRBJ1-2; D unclear. Germline V gene data show CDR1 as MNHEY and CDR2 as SMNVEV (reference sequence). V was pared by 3 bases and J by 8 bases, with 13 bases between. The CDR3 runs to 13 residues. The CDR3 nucleotides are TGTGCCAGCAGTTTTTCCGAGGGCTACGGCTACACCTTC. It specifies CASSFSEGYGYTF.

The rearrangement joins TRBV5-4 to TRBJ2-5, with D possibly matching TRBD1 (6 bases). The CDR3 loop spans 12 amino acids. V shed 5 bases and J shed 2 bases, with 7 bases lying between them. Germline V gene sequence: CDR1 SGHNT, CDR2 YYREEE (reference sequence). CDR3 coding DNA: TGTGCCAGCAGGAGGGGGCAAGAGACCCAGTACTTC. This sequence encodes CASRRGQETQYF.

The chain recombines TRBV7-2 with TRBJ1-1, with D possibly being TRBD1 (5 bases). V lost 5 bases and J lost 4, with 14 bases in between. CDR1 SGHTA and CDR2 FQGNSA come from the germline V gene. CDR3 size: 14 residues. The CDR3 bases are TGTGCCAGCAGCCTCAAACAGGTAGTCACTGAAGCTTTCTTT. The encoded protein is CASSLKQVVTEAFF. The complete variable domain, with remaining parts taken from reference TRBV7-2 and TRBJ1-1, reads GAGVSQSPSNKVTEKGKDVELRCDPISGHTALYWYRQSLGQGLEFLIYFQGNSAPDKSGLPSDRFSAERTGGSVSTLTIQRTQQEDSAVYLCASSLKQVVTEAFFGQGTRLTVV.

The chain couples TRBV2 to TRBJ2-1; TRBD1 aligns across 7 bases. This CDR3 comprises 13 residues. Germline CDR1 and CDR2: SNHLY and FYNNEI. The J segment lost 6 bases and the V segment lost 4 bases, leaving 3 bases of the junction unmatched. For the CDR3, the DNA is TGTGCCAGCAGTGGGACAGGCAGCAATGAGCAGTTCTTC. Amino acids: CASSGTGSNEQFF.

This clone was detected only once. The V call is TRBV6-5, the J call TRBJ1-1, with D tentatively TRBD1 (6 bases). In germline, CDR1 is MNHEY, CDR2 SVGAGI. This CDR3 spans 14 amino acids. V lost 6 bases to trimming and J lost 1 base, with 12 bases between them. The CDR3 DNA reads TGTGCCAGCAGCTTGACAGGCGGGAACACTGAAGCTTTCTTT. The encoded protein is CASSLTGGNTEAFF.

Points on this clone: Other nucleotide sequences in the sample specify the same CDR3. The rearrangement links TRBV9 to TRBJ1-1; a weak D match, TRBD1 (5 bases). Trimming removed 0 bases from V and 0 bases from J, with 6 bases in between. The CDR3 spans 14 residues. CDR1 is SGDLS and CDR2 is YYNGEE in the germline V gene. The CDR3 loop reads CASSVGGVNTEAFF. The CDR3 DNA is TGTGCCAGCAGCGTAGGGGGGGTGAACACTGAAGCTTTCTTT.

V usage is TRBV6-5 and J usage is TRBJ2-7, with 7 positions matching TRBD1. This CDR3 is 14 amino acids long. Germline V gene data show CDR1 as MNHEY and CDR2 as SVGAGI. V shed 4 bases, J shed 2 bases, and the junction held 5 bases outside the gene matches. This CDR3 is CASSSRDSTYEQYF. The CDR3 region has the DNA TGTGCCAGCAGTTCACGGGACAGCACCTACGAGCAGTACTTC.

The chain employs TRBV29-1 and TRBJ1-1; 8 bases match TRBD1. The length of the CDR3 is 13 residues. CDR1 is SQVTM, CDR2 ANQGSEA, per germline. Trimming cost V 7 bases and J 1 base; bases outside gene matches: 5. CDR3 sequence reads: CSGTGPRNTEAFF. The CDR3 nucleotides read TGCAGCGGGACAGGGCCGCGGAACACTGAAGCTTTCTTT.